These T cell receptor beta chains were read from a single sample in a study of cytomegalovirus exposure and HLA in healthy donors. Repertoires were generated with immunoSEQ multiplex PCR, while TCRdb's copy carries only in-frame clones and drops some. The data show fewer than 200,000 clones, 65% to 85% seen once. Sequencing was carried out using PBMCs. Receptors originate from a woman in her 50s in good health and CMV-seropositive. CDR3s include the opening cysteine and the closing phenylalanine or tryptophan. A D gene is named only where the DNA matches it firmly. Part of the rows lack a size; the others show once, few, many or a class for expanded clones.

v_gene	len	d_gene	abundance	j_gene	CDR3nt	CDR3aa
TRBV19	16	-	-	TRBJ2-5	TGTGCCAGTAGTATAGTGGTTCAGCGGACTCAAGAGACCCAGTACTTC	CASSIVVQRTQETQYF
TRBV28	15	-	-	TRBJ2-3	TGTGCCAGCAGCCTTCAACAGGAAAGCACAGATACGCAGTATTTT	CASSLQQESTDTQYF
TRBV5-8	14	TRBD1	-	TRBJ2-7	TGTGCCAGCAGCTTGGGACAGGGCCTTTACGAGCAGTACTTC	CASSLGQGLYEQYF
TRBV18	14	-	-	TRBJ1-5	TGTGCCAGCTCACCACGGAGGGAGGATCAGCCCCAGCATTTT	CASSPRREDQPQHF
TRBV9	14	-	-	TRBJ1-2	TGTGCCAGCAGTACTATTGGAACGAACTATGGCTACACCTTC	CASSTIGTNYGYTF
TRBV19	13	-	few	TRBJ2-2	TGTGCCAGTAACCCAGGACAGACCGGGGAGCTGTTTTTT	CASNPGQTGELFF
TRBV9	15	TRBD1	-	TRBJ1-2	TGTGCCAGCAGCTTAAGTGGGACAGGGGCCTATGGCTACACCTTC	CASSLSGTGAYGYTF
TRBV2	14	-	-	TRBJ2-2	TGTGCCAGCAGCTCAAACAGGAACACCGGGGAGCTGTTTTTT	CASSSNRNTGELFF
TRBV10-3	14	-	-	TRBJ2-3	TGTGCCATCAGTGACGAGGGAAGCGCAGATACGCAGTATTTT	CAISDEGSADTQYF
TRBV12-5	19	-	-	TRBJ2-1	TGTGCTAGTGGTTTGATCCTCCCCTTGGGGCAGAGCTCCTACAATGAGCAGTTCTTC	CASGLILPLGQSSYNEQFF
TRBV10-3	14	TRBD1	-	TRBJ1-2	TGTGCCACCCGGGAGGGGGCCAGGGGAGGCGGCTACACCTTC	CATREGARGGGYTF
TRBV5-4	14	TRBD2	-	TRBJ2-7	TGTGCCAGCAGCCGGGGGGGTAACTCCTACGAGCAGTACTTC	CASSRGGNSYEQYF
TRBV30	14	TRBD1	few	TRBJ2-7	TGTGCCTGGAGTAGTAGGGGGCTCTCCTACGAGCAGTACTTC	CAWSSRGLSYEQYF
TRBV6-5	15	-	-	TRBJ1-5	TGTGCCAGCAGCGCCGGACAGTATAGCAATCAGCCCCAGCATTTT	CASSAGQYSNQPQHF
TRBV6-5	14	-	once	TRBJ2-2	TGTGCCAGCAGTTACTCCAGGGTCCCCGGGGAGCTGTTTTTT	CASSYSRVPGELFF
TRBV30	12	TRBD1	-	TRBJ2-7	TGTGCCTGGTCCCGGGACAGGGGCGAGCAGTACTTC	CAWSRDRGEQYF
TRBV10-3	15	-	once	TRBJ1-6	TGTGCCATCAGAGGGGAACTCAGCTATAATTCACCCCTCCACTTT	CAIRGELSYNSPLHF
TRBV11-2	16	-	-	TRBJ2-2	TGTGCCAGCAGCTTGGGTGGAGGGTGGAACACCGGGGAGCTGTTTTTT	CASSLGGGWNTGELFF
TRBV7-2	11	-	-	TRBJ2-5	TGTGCCAGCAGCCCTAGTGAGACCCAGTACTTC	CASSPSETQYF
TRBV14	12	-	-	TRBJ2-7	TGTGCCAGCAGCCAAGAGTTCGGCGAGCAGTACTTC	CASSQEFGEQYF
TRBV6-5	14	TRBD1	-	TRBJ2-7	TGTGCCAGCAGTCCGGAGACAGGGACCTACGAGCAGTACTTC	CASSPETGTYEQYF
TRBV5-6	12	-	-	TRBJ2-1	TGTGCCAGCAGCTTGGGTGGGGGGAGGAAGTTCTTC	CASSLGGGRKFF
TRBV6-1	15	-	-	TRBJ2-7	TGTGCCAGCAGCCAAACTGACAGGACGATCTACGAGCAGTACTTC	CASSQTDRTIYEQYF
TRBV15	14	TRBD2	-	TRBJ2-7	TGTGCCACCAGCAGGGGAGCGGGGGACGGCGAGCAGTACTTC	CATSRGAGDGEQYF
TRBV11-2	14	TRBD2	-	TRBJ2-7	TGTGCCAGCAGCTTGAGGTTCACGGGAGGCGAGCAGTACTTC	CASSLRFTGGEQYF
TRBV6-1	14	-	-	TRBJ1-1	TGTGCCAGCAGCCCTAACAGGGAGAACACTGAAGCTTTCTTT	CASSPNRENTEAFF
TRBV7-2	13	-	many	TRBJ1-5	TGTGCCAGCAGCCCGCAGGGCGGTCAGCCCCAGCATTTT	CASSPQGGQPQHF
TRBV6-5	16	-	-	TRBJ2-3	TGTGCCAGCAGTTCCCTATGGCGGGGTCCCACAGATACGCAGTATTTT	CASSSLWRGPTDTQYF
TRBV7-2	13	-	-	TRBJ2-7	TGTGCCAGCACCCGGGTGGGGCTCTACGAGCAGTACTTC	CASTRVGLYEQYF
TRBV7-8	14	TRBD1	-	TRBJ2-1	TGTGCCAGCAGCCTGGGACAGATCTACAATGAGCAGTTCTTC	CASSLGQIYNEQFF
TRBV7-9	12	-	-	TRBJ1-2	TGTTCCAGCAGCTTAATACGGGAAGGCTACACCTTC	CSSSLIREGYTF
TRBV7-8	19	TRBD2	-	TRBJ2-7	TGTGCCAGCAGCTTATTTGGGGGACTAGCGGGAGAAGGTGACTACGAGCAGTACTTC	CASSLFGGLAGEGDYEQYF
TRBV6-5	14	-	-	TRBJ1-1	TGTGCCAGCAGTCCCAGCGGCCGGAACACTGAAGCTTTCTTT	CASSPSGRNTEAFF
TRBV7-9	16	TRBD1	-	TRBJ1-1	TGTTCCAGCAGCTCCCGACAGGGGGCTGGGGACACTGAAGCTTTCTTT	CSSSSRQGAGDTEAFF
TRBV2	13	TRBD1	once	TRBJ2-1	TGTGCCCAACAGCAGGGGGCCTACAATGAGCAGTTCTTC	CAQQQGAYNEQFF
TRBV7-9	14	-	few	TRBJ1-4	TGTGCCAGCAGCTTAGGGGCAGGTGATGAAAAACTGTTTTTT	CASSLGAGDEKLFF
TRBV9	17	TRBD2	-	TRBJ2-1	TGTGCCAGCAGCGTAAGCCTGGGACTAGCGGGAGAAAGTGAGCAGTTCTTC	CASSVSLGLAGESEQFF
TRBV28	16	-	-	TRBJ1-5	TGTGCCAGCAGTTTATTTCGGGGAACGAACAATCAGCCCCAGCATTTT	CASSLFRGTNNQPQHF
TRBV27	15	-	-	TRBJ2-7	TGTGCCAGCAGTCCCCAAACAGGGATGGACTACGAGCAGTACTTC	CASSPQTGMDYEQYF
TRBV7-2	14	TRBD1	-	TRBJ1-1	TGTGCCAGCAGCACCCCCCCAGGGGGCACTGAAGCTTTCTTT	CASSTPPGGTEAFF
TRBV6-1	15	TRBD1	-	TRBJ1-6	TGTGCCAGCAGTGAAGTGACAGGGGAAGGCTCACCCCTCCACTTT	CASSEVTGEGSPLHF
TRBV6-5	14	-	-	TRBJ2-1	TGTGCCAGCAGACGGACAAGGGCGAACAATGAGCAGTTCTTC	CASRRTRANNEQFF
TRBV2	14	-	-	TRBJ1-5	TGTGCCAGCAGTGAGGGGAGTTTTAGTCAGCCCCAGCATTTT	CASSEGSFSQPQHF
TRBV6-6	13	TRBD2	-	TRBJ2-7	TGTGCCACCTATTCTAGCGGGACCTACGAGCAGTACTTC	CATYSSGTYEQYF
TRBV7-2	14	-	-	TRBJ2-3	TGTGCCAGCAGCCTAGTACTTCACACAGATACGCAGTATTTT	CASSLVLHTDTQYF
TRBV30	14	-	-	TRBJ1-6	TGTGCCTGGAGACGCCGGGTTTATAATTCATCCCTCCACTTT	CAWRRRVYNSSLHF
TRBV4-3	15	-	-	TRBJ1-1	TGCGCCAGCAGCCAAGAGATACAGGGTTCCTCTGAAGCTTTCTTT	CASSQEIQGSSEAFF
TRBV7-9	15	TRBD1	-	TRBJ2-5	TGTTCCAGCAGCCTTGACAGGGGGCAGTCGGAGACCCAGTACTTC	CSSSLDRGQSETQYF
TRBV7-6	13	-	-	TRBJ1-3	TGTGCCAGCAGCTTAGGCGCCGGAAACACCATATATTTT	CASSLGAGNTIYF
TRBV9	15	-	-	TRBJ2-6	TGTGCCAGCAGCGTTAGTGTATCTGGGGCCAACGTCCTGACTTTC	CASSVSVSGANVLTF
TRBV7-9	13	-	-	TRBJ1-2	TGTGCCAGCAGCATGGGGGGAACCCATGGCTACACCTTC	CASSMGGTHGYTF
TRBV2	11	-	-	TRBJ2-7	TGTGCCAGCTCACTAGTGTACGAGCAGTACTTC	CASSLVYEQYF
TRBV28	15	-	-	TRBJ2-4	TGTGCCAGCCTACGCGATTCGGGGACCAAAAACATTCAGTACTTC	CASLRDSGTKNIQYF